This TCR beta chain was identified during a study of blood T cell repertoires in COVID-19. CDR1 and CDR2 from the germline V gene are SGHRS and YFSETQ. The CDR3 contains 16 residues. V dropped 0 bases and J dropped 0 bases, with 9 bases sitting between them. Sequencing was performed with immunoSEQ multiplex PCR; in TCRdb, only in-frame clones are kept and a portion is missing. The repertoire holds hundreds of thousands of clones, 85% to 90% seen once, with more than 10% in the top ten. This clone has more than one count but fewer than ten. The chain uses TRBV5-1 and TRBJ2-2; D gene ambiguous. The TCR comes from a human donor in a cohort sampled during active COVID-19. Sequencing was performed on peripheral blood. The CDR3 bases are TGCGCCAGCAGCTTGGGAGCAGGTTCGAACACCGGGGAGCTGTTTTTT. Amino acids: CASSLGAGSNTGELFF.